One sample yielded the 24 T cell receptor beta chains listed below, sequenced in a study of CD8+ T cells in alopecia areata. In each case, RNA was isolated and then reverse transcribed into cDNA as the sequencing template. Here immunoSEQ multiplex PCR was the method, and the copy in TCRdb shows in-frame clones only, minus some. Altogether some 150,000 clones are present, less than 65% being singletons, with the ten largest covering roughly 21%. The sequenced sample was CD8+ T cells sorted from blood, obtained at week 0. The receptors here all came from a human donor with alopecia areata.

The V call is TRBV2, the J call TRBJ2-1, with 15 bases identical to TRBD2. The CDR3 totals 17 residues. After removal of 8 bases from V and 9 bases from J, the junction contained 14 bases not matched to a gene. Germline V CDR1 and CDR2: SNHLY, FYNNEI. For the CDR3, the DNA is TGTGCCAGCTCTGAATCCGGGACTAGCGGGGGGCACAGTGAGCAGTTCTTC. Protein product: CASSESGTSGGHSEQFF.

This chain links TRBV11-2 with TRBJ1-1; no firm D call. CDR1 and CDR2 (germline): SGHAT, FQNNGV. V lost 5 bases to trimming and J lost 2 bases, with 12 bases between them. The CDR3 loop spans 14 amino acids. CDR3 protein: CASSLRPLNTEAFF. The CDR3 DNA is TGTGCCAGCAGCCTCAGGCCTTTAAACACTGAAGCTTTCTTT.

This clone was seen more than once but under ten times. The gene calls are TRBV29-1 and TRBJ2-7, with 10 positions matching TRBD1. V shed 1 base, J shed 3 bases, and the junction held 3 bases outside the gene matches. The CDR3 covers 14 residues. Germline V gene sequence: CDR1 SQVTM, CDR2 ANQGSEA. The CDR3 sequence is CSVEGRDRGYEQYF. DNA of the CDR3: TGCAGCGTTGAAGGGAGGGACAGGGGCTACGAGCAGTACTTC.

The chain joins TRBV4-1 to TRBJ2-7, with 7 bases identical to TRBD2. The CDR3 length is 16 residues. From germline, CDR1 is MGHRA and CDR2 YSYEKL. The junction had 11 bases not matched to a gene; V was cut back by 2 bases and J by 4 bases. Here the CDR3 reads CASSQKSGLAEYEQYF. The CDR3 region has the DNA TGCGCCAGCAGCCAAAAATCCGGGCTAGCGGAATACGAGCAGTACTTC.

This rearrangement joins TRBV5-1 to TRBJ1-2; unclear D gene. CDR3 size: 13 residues. V shed 0 bases and J shed 8 bases, with 11 bases lying between them. Germline V CDR1 and CDR2: SGHRS, YFSETQ. In DNA form, the CDR3 reads TGCGCCAGCAGCTTGGGTCCCCTTTGGGGCTACACCTTC. Protein product: CASSLGPLWGYTF.

Note on this clone: Other DNA sequences in this specimen translate into the identical CDR3. V usage is TRBV13 and J usage is TRBJ2-7; the match to TRBD1 covers 9 bases. CDR3 length: 15 amino acids. J was trimmed by 1 base and V by 4 bases; bases with no gene match: 5. CDR1 is PRHDT, CDR2 FYEKMQ, per germline (reference sequence). DNA of the CDR3: TGTGCCAGCAGCTACCCGGGACAGGGATCCTACGAGCAGTACTTC. Translated, it gives CASSYPGQGSYEQYF.

This chain connects TRBV6-5 to TRBJ1-2; the D is unclear. Trimming took 0 bases from V and 3 from J, leaving 8 bases between them. CDR3 length: 14 residues. The germline CDR1 and CDR2 sequences are MNHEY and SVGAGI. The CDR3 loop reads CASSYSEVDYGYTF. In DNA, the CDR3 is TGTGCCAGCAGTTACTCCGAGGTCGACTATGGCTACACCTTC.

The chain couples TRBV6-6 to TRBJ1-2; 10 bases are shared with TRBD1. V trimming: 6 bases; J trimming: 6 bases; junction bases outside the gene matches: 13. The length of the CDR3 is 16 residues. Germline V gives CDR1 MNHNY, CDR2 SVGAGI (reference sequence). In DNA, the CDR3 is TGTGCCAGCAGCCCAGGACAGGGGGTAGGGAGAGATGGCTACACCTTC. Translated, it gives CASSPGQGVGRDGYTF.

The chain uses TRBV27 and TRBJ2-7, with D possibly matching TRBD1 (6 bases). V gave up 5 bases and J gave up 3 bases, with 11 bases separating them. The length of the CDR3 is 13 residues. Germline CDR1 and CDR2: MNHEY and SMNVEV (reference sequence). In nucleotides, the CDR3 is TGTGCCAGCAGTCCATCGGACAGCTACGAGCAGTACTTC. Residues: CASSPSDSYEQYF.

The rearrangement joins TRBV6-6 to TRBJ1-2; the D gene is possibly TRBD1 (5 bases). V shed 7 bases and J shed 8 bases, with 17 bases lying between them. CDR1 and CDR2 from the germline V gene are MNHNY and SVGAGI (reference sequence). This CDR3 has 13 amino acids. CDR3 protein: CASTTSMGEGYTF. The CDR3 DNA sequence: TGTGCCAGCACTACCAGTATGGGGGAGGGCTACACCTTC.

The rearrangement uses TRBV27 and TRBJ1-2, with D maybe TRBD1 (5 bases). The length of the CDR3 is 14 residues. Trimming shortened V by 5 bases and J by 5 bases, and 15 bases separated the two germline ends. From germline, CDR1 is MNHEY and CDR2 SMNVEV (reference sequence). In DNA form, the CDR3 reads TGTGCCAGCAGTAAAACGGGGGTCGGATATGGCTACACCTTC. It yields the protein CASSKTGVGYGYTF.

This clone appeared a few times. The CDR3 here is CASSTSGGYTEAFF. The CDR3 DNA reads as TGTGCCAGTAGTACCTCAGGGGGCTACACTGAAGCTTTCTTT. This sequence joins TRBV19 and TRBJ1-1; 8 positions agree with TRBD1. Germline V CDR1 and CDR2: LNHDA, SQIVND (reference sequence). The CDR3 loop spans 14 amino acids. Losses at the gene ends were 4 bases for V and 3 bases for J; bases not matched to a gene: 4.

The chain links TRBV7-6 to TRBJ2-7, with D possibly being TRBD1 (6 bases). CDR1 is SGHVS and CDR2 is FNYEAQ in the germline V gene. V shed 1 base and J shed 1 base, with 11 bases lying between them. The CDR3 contains 15 residues. The CDR3, as DNA: TGTGCCAGCAGCTTAGACAGGGTCGGATCCTACGAGCAGTACTTC. Protein sequence: CASSLDRVGSYEQYF. The full variable domain, rest sourced from reference TRBV7-6 and TRBJ2-7, is GAGVSQSPRYKVTKRGQDVALRCDPISGHVSLYWYRQALGQGPEFLTYFNYEAQQDKSGLPNDRFSAERPEGSISTLTIQRTEQRDSAMYRCASSLDRVGSYEQYFGPGTRLTVT.

The V and J genes are TRBV29-1 and TRBJ2-7; 9 nucleotides line up with TRBD1. This CDR3 region has 13 residues. Germline V gene sequence: CDR1 SQVTM, CDR2 ANQGSEA. With V trimmed by 6 bases and J by 5 bases, 8 bases remained unmatched. The CDR3 region has the DNA TGCAGCGTCCCGGGACAGGGCAACCACGAGCAGTACTTC. Its protein is CSVPGQGNHEQYF.

As concerns this clone: Other DNA sequences in the sample encode the same CDR3. The gene calls are TRBV29-1 and TRBJ1-2; the D is unclear. The V and J ends lost 3 bases and 5 bases respectively, with 7 bases between them. CDR1 and CDR2 (germline): SQVTM, ANQGSEA. The CDR3 runs to 11 residues. The CDR3 DNA reads as TGCAGCGTTGATTCCGGTTATGGCTACACCTTC. Translated, it gives CSVDSGYGYTF.

This chain links TRBV7-8 with TRBJ2-7, with D possibly being TRBD1 (6 bases). Trimming left V 5 bases short and J 2 bases short, with 16 bases between. Germline values: CDR1 SGHVS, CDR2 FQNEAQ. The CDR3 consists of 15 residues. Written as DNA, the CDR3 is TGTGCCAGCAGCCCTACCGGGGACACGGCCTACGAGCAGTACTTC. This gives the protein CASSPTGDTAYEQYF.

The chain's CDR3 is CASSPEIFGNTEAFF. For the CDR3, the DNA is TGTGCCAGCAGCCCAGAGATTTTCGGGAACACTGAAGCTTTCTTT. The V gene is TRBV13, the J gene TRBJ1-1; unclear D gene. Trimming took off 5 bases at V and 1 base at J, with 14 bases between the two ends. This CDR3 contains 15 residues. The germline CDR1 and CDR2 sequences are PRHDT and FYEKMQ (reference sequence).

The chain recombines TRBV13 with TRBJ2-1; D gene unclear. Trimming pared 5 bases from V and 9 bases from J, leaving 17 bases between. Germline CDR1 PRHDT, CDR2 FYEKMQ (reference sequence). This CDR3 spans 14 amino acids. CDR3 nucleotide sequence: TGTGCCAGCAGCCGTTCTAGACTTGGCGGTGAGCAGTTCTTC. Protein product: CASSRSRLGGEQFF.

The V and J genes are TRBV27 and TRBJ2-3, with no clear D. V lost 5 bases and J lost 6, with 9 bases in between. The CDR3 is 12 amino acids. Germline values: CDR1 MNHEY, CDR2 SMNVEV (reference sequence). CDR3: CASSPHSDTQYF. For the CDR3, the DNA is TGTGCCAGCAGTCCCCACAGCGATACGCAGTATTTT.

In DNA form, the CDR3 reads TGTGCCTGGAGTGGAATCAGGGGGAATAGGGACTATGGCTACACCTTC. This gives the protein CAWSGIRGNRDYGYTF. The chain joins TRBV30 to TRBJ1-2; 7 nucleotides align to TRBD1. Trimming took 1 base from V and 3 from J; bases not matched to a gene: 11. Germline values: CDR1 GTSNPN, CDR2 SVGIG (reference sequence). The CDR3 is 16 amino acids.

This rearrangement joins TRBV30 to TRBJ2-1; no clear D. Germline CDR1 reads GTSNPN; CDR2 reads SVGIG (reference sequence). The CDR3 loop spans 12 amino acids. V dropped 3 bases and J dropped 5 bases, with 8 bases sitting between them. The CDR3 spells CAWSPGHNEQFF. CDR3 nucleotide sequence: TGTGCCTGGAGCCCGGGTCACAATGAGCAGTTCTTC.

The chain is built from TRBV18 and TRBJ2-7, with TRBD1 identical over 7 bases. V dropped 4 bases and J dropped 3; count of bases not matched to a gene: 3. The CDR3 is 13 residues long. Germline lookup yields CDR1 KGHSH and CDR2 LQKENI. CDR3 amino acids: CASSQGASYEQYF. The CDR3 nucleotides read TGTGCCAGCTCACAGGGGGCGAGCTACGAGCAGTACTTC.

This chain joins TRBV29-1 and TRBJ1-2, with TRBD1 identical over 10 bases. CDR3 length: 13 amino acids. The junction had 10 bases not matched to a gene; V was cut back by 7 bases and J by 8 bases. In germline, CDR1 is SQVTM, CDR2 ANQGSEA. CDR3 sequence: CSAPGTGVIGYTF. The CDR3 nucleotides are TGCAGCGCCCCAGGGACAGGGGTTATAGGCTACACCTTC.

The rearrangement links TRBV7-9 to TRBJ2-7, with a tentative D call TRBD1 (7 bases). CDR1 is SEHNR, CDR2 FQNEAQ, per germline (reference sequence). The length of the CDR3 is 16 residues. The V gene lost 2 bases and the J gene lost 3 bases, with 17 bases spanning the gap. The CDR3 loop is CASSLSSGGTDYEQYF. CDR3 coding DNA: TGTGCCAGCAGCTTATCATCTGGGGGGACAGACTACGAGCAGTACTTC.